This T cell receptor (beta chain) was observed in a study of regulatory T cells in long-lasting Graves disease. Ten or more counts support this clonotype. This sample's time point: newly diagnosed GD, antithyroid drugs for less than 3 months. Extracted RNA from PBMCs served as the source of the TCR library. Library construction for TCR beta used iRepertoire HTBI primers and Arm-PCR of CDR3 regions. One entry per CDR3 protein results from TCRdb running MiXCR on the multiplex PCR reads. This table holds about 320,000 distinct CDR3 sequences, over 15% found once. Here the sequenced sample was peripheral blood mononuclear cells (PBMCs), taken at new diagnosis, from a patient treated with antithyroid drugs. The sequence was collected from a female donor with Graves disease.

This CDR3 is CASSQVERDTQYF. CDR3 in DNA: TGTGCCAGCAGCCAAGTGGAGCGCGATACGCAGTATTTT. The rearrangement links TRBV3-1 to TRBJ2-3, with unresolved D. The CDR3 extends over 13 amino acids. Germline CDR1 and CDR2: LGHDT and YNNKEL (reference sequence). V was shortened by 1 base and J by 6 bases, with 8 bases between the two germline ends.